Listed below are T cell receptor beta chains from one sample, sequenced in a study of CD8+ T cells in alopecia areata. Sequencing used immunoSEQ multiplex PCR; TCRdb keeps in-frame clones, though not all of them. This table holds about 120,000 clones, more than 45% found once. The sample in question was CD4+ T cells sorted from blood, obtained at week 4, from a patient treated with tofacitinib. The receptor set was obtained from a human donor with alopecia areata. The CDR3 runs from the conserved cysteine through the conserved F or W. D genes are given only for firm matches.

CDR3,V,D
CAWTPGRVPGELFF,TRBV30,TRBD2
CASSVSGQLYQETQYF,TRBV9,TRBD1
CASSQVYDSGTGELFF,TRBV5-2,NA
CAWSAFGGSYGYTF,TRBV30,NA
CASSLVIGRADTQYF,TRBV5-1,NA
CAWSVFGGSTDTQYF,TRBV30,NA
CASTLGGTLSNQPQHF,TRBV19,NA
CAWSPGFSTDTQYF,TRBV30,NA
CASSGREGPDEKLFF,TRBV6-5,NA
CASSTTSGAYEQYF,TRBV5-6,TRBD2
CASSPSGLPSNEQFF,TRBV5-6,TRBD2
CASSESLGYGYTF,TRBV25-1,NA
CATSRAEAGRTDTQYF,TRBV15,NA
CASRRATSGGAYEQYF,TRBV13,TRBD2
CASSLGHSGNTIYF,TRBV7-8,NA
CASSDLTGYSGNTIYF,TRBV25-1,TRBD1
CASRENTEAFF,TRBV25-1,NA
CASSPEQFF,TRBV23-1,NA
CASSRQGQGNTEAFF,TRBV4-1,NA
CSVGAGPGEKLFF,TRBV29-1,NA
CASSYDRAGYEQYF,TRBV6-5,TRBD1
CASSLNGAGASSYEQYF,TRBV7-8,TRBD2
CASKTIREFQYF,TRBV23-1,NA
CASSPERSSREQYF,TRBV27,NA